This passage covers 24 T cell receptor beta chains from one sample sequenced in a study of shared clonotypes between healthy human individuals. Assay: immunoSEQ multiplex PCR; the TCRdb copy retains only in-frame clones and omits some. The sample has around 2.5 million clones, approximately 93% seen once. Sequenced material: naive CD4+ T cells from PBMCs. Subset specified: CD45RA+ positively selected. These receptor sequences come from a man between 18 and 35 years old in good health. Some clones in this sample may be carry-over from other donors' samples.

CDR3 protein: CASSLRSLGSGYGYTF. The CDR3 DNA reads as TGTGCCAGCAGCCTCCGATCTTTGGGTTCGGGGTATGGCTACACCTTC. The chain carries TRBV11-2 and TRBJ1-2; D gene uncertain. Trimming took 5 bases from V and 5 from J, leaving 21 bases between them. The CDR3 runs 16 residues. Germline V gives CDR1 SGHAT, CDR2 FQNNGV.

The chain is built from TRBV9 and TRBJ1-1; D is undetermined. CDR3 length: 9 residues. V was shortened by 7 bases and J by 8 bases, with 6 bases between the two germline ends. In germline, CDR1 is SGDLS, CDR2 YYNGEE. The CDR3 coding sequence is TGTGCCAGCGCAGCCGAAGCTTTCTTT. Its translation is CASAAEAFF.

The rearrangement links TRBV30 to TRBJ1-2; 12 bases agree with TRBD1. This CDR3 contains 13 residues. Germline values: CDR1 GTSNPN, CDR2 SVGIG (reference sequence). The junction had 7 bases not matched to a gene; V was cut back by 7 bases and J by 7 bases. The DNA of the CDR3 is TGTGCCTCGGGACAGGGGGCTGGGTCTGGCTACACCTTC. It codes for CASGQGAGSGYTF.

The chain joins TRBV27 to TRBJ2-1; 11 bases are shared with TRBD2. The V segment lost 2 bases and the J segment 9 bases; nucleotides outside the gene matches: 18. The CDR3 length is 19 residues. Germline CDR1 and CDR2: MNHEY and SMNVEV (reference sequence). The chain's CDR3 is CASSLKGLAGGWAASEQFF. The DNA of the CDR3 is TGTGCCAGCAGTTTAAAGGGTCTAGCGGGAGGTTGGGCGGCTAGTGAGCAGTTCTTC.

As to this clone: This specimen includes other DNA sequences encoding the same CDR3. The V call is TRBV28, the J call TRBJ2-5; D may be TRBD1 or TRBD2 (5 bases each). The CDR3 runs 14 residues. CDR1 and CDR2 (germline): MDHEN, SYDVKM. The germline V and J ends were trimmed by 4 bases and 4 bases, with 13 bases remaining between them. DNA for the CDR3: TGTGCCAGCAGTTCTAGTGGGGGAAGAGAGACCCAGTACTTC. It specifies CASSSSGGRETQYF.

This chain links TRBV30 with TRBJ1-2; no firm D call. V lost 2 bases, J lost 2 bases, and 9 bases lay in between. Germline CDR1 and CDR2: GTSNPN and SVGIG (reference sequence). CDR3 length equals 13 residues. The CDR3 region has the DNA TGTGCCTGGAGTCAAGGCAAGAACTATGGCTACACCTTC. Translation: CAWSQGKNYGYTF. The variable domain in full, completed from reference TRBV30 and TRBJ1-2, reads SQTIHQWPATLVQPVGSPLSLECTVEGTSNPNLYWYRQAAGRGLQLLFYSVGIGQISSEVPQNLSASRPQDRQFILSSKKLLLSDSGFYLCAWSQGKNYGYTFGSGTRLTVV.

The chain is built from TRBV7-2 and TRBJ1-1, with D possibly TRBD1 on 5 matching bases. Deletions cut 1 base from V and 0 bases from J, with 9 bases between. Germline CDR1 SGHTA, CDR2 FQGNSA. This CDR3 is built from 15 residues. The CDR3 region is CASSLGGPLNTEAFF. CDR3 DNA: TGTGCCAGCAGCTTAGGGGGACCCCTGAACACTGAAGCTTTCTTT. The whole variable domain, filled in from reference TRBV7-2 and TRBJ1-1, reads GAGVSQSPSNKVTEKGKDVELRCDPISGHTALYWYRQSLGQGLEFLIYFQGNSAPDKSGLPSDRFSAERTGGSVSTLTIQRTQQEDSAVYLCASSLGGPLNTEAFFGQGTRLTVV.

The CDR3 region has the DNA TGTGCCACCCTCCGAGCTAGCGAATACAATGAGCAGTTCTTC. It codes for CATLRASEYNEQFF. J is TRBJ2-1 and V is TRBV7-2; a possible D gene is TRBD2 (6 bases). Germline CDR1 SGHTA, CDR2 FQGNSA. V shed 10 bases and J shed 4 bases, with 17 bases lying between them. The CDR3 contains 14 residues.

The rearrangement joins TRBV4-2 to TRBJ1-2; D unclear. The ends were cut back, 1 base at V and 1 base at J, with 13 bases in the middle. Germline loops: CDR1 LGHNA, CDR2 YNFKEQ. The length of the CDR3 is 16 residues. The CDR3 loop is CASSQGASVDNYGYTF. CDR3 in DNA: TGTGCCAGCAGCCAAGGTGCGTCAGTCGATAACTATGGCTACACCTTC.

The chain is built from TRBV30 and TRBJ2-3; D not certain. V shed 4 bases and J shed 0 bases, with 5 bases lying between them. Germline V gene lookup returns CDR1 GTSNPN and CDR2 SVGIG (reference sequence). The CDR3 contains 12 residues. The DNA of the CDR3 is TGTGCCTGGATCAGGAGCACAGATACGCAGTATTTT. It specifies CAWIRSTDTQYF.

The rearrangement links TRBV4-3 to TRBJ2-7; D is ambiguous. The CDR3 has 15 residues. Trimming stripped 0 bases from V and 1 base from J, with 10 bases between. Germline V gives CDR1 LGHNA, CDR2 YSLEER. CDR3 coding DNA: TGCGCCAGCAGCCAAGAAGGGTTCAGGTCCTACGAGCAGTACTTC. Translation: CASSQEGFRSYEQYF.

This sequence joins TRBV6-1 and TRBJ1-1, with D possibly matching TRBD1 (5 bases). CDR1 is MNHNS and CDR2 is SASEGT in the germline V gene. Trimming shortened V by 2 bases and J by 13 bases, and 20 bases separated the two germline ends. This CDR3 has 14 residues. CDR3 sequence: CASSELGHLTEGFF. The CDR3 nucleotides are TGTGCCAGCAGTGAACTAGGACACCTTACCGAGGGTTTCTTT.

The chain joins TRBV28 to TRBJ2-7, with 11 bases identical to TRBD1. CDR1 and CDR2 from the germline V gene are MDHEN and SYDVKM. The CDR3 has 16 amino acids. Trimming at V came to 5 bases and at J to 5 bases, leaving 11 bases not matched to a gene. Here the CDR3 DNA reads TGTGCCAGCAGTATACCCGGGACAGGGGGTTTAAACGAGCAGTACTTC. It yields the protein CASSIPGTGGLNEQYF.

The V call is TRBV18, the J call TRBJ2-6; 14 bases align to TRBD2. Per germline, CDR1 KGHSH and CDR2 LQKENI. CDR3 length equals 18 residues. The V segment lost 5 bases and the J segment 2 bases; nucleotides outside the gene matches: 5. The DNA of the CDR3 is TGTGCCAGCTCAGCCCTGGGACTAGCGGGAGCTGGGGCCAACGTCCTGACTTTC. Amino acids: CASSALGLAGAGANVLTF.

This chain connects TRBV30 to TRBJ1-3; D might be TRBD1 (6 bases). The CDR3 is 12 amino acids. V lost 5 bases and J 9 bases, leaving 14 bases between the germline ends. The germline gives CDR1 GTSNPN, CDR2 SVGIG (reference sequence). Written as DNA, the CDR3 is TGTGCCTGGGTTCCGACAGGCCCCACCATATATTTT. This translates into CAWVPTGPTIYF.

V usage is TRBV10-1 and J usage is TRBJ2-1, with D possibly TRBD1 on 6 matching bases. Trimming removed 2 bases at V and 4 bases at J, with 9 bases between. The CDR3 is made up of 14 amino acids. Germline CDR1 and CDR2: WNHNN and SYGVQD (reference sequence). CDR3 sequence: CASSETTGYNEQFF. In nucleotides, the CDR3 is TGCGCCAGCAGTGAGACGACAGGATACAATGAGCAGTTCTTC.

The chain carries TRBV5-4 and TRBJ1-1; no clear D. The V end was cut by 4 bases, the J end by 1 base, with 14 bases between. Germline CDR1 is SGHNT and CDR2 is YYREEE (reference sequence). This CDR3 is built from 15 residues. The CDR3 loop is CASSPGRRENTEAFF. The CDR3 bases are TGTGCCAGCAGCCCCGGACGGCGAGAGAACACTGAAGCTTTCTTT.

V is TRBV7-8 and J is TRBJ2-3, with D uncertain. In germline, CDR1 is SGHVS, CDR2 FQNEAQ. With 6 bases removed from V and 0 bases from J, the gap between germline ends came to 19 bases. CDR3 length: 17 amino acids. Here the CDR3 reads CASSFRAYEDSTDTQYF. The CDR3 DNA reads TGTGCCAGCAGTTTTCGAGCCTATGAAGATAGCACAGATACGCAGTATTTT.

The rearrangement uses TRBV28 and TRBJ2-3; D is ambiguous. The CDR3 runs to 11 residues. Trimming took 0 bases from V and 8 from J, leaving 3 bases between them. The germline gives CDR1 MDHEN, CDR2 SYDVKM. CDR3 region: CASSLWGTQYF. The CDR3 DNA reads TGTGCCAGCAGTTTATGGGGTACGCAGTATTTT. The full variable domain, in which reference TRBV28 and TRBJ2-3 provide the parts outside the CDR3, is DVKVTQSSRYLVKRTGEKVFLECVQDMDHENMFWYRQDPGLGLRLIYFSYDVKMKEKGDIPEGYSVSREKKERFSLILESASTNQTSMYLCASSLWGTQYFGPGTRLTVL.

CDR3 protein: CASSLMGEAGYNEQFF. The CDR3 DNA reads TGTGCCAGCAGCTTAATGGGCGAGGCGGGATACAATGAGCAGTTCTTC. The J gene is TRBJ2-1, the V gene TRBV7-3; tentative D call: TRBD2 (6 bases). The CDR3 has 16 residues. The V end was cut by 1 base, the J end by 4 bases, with 14 bases between. Germline V gene lookup returns CDR1 SGHTA and CDR2 FQGTGA.

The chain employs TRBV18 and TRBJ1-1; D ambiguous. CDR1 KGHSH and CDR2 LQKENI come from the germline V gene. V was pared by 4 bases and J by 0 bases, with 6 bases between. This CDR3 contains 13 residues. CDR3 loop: CASSLDLNTEAFF. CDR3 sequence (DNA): TGTGCCAGCTCACTCGACTTGAACACTGAAGCTTTCTTT.

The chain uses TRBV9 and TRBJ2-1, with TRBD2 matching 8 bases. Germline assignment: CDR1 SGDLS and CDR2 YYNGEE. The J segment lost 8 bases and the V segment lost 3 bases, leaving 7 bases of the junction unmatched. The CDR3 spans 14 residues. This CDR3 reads CASSERTSRHEQFF. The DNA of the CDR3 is TGTGCCAGCAGCGAAAGGACTAGCCGGCATGAGCAGTTCTTC.

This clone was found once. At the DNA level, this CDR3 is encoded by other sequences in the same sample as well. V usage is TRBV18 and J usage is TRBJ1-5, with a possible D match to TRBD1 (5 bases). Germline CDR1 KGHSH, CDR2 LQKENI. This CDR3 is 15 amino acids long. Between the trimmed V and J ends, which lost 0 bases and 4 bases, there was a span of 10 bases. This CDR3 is CASSPPGRGNQPQHF. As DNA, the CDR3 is TGTGCCAGCTCACCACCGGGACGTGGGAATCAGCCCCAGCATTTT.

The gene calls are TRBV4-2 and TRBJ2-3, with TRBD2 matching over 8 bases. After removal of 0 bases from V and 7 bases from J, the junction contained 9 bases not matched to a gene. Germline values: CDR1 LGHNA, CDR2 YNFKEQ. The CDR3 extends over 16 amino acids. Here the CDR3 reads CASSQDAREGLYTQYF. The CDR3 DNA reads TGTGCCAGCAGCCAAGATGCCCGGGAGGGCCTATATACGCAGTATTTT.